This T cell receptor (beta chain) emerged from a study of T cells in Graves' hyperthyroidism and ophthalmopathy. Study outcomes and limitations: Onset of ophthalmopathy came a median approximately 6.5 months after the model predicted it.

Together with thyroid ultrasound, orbital computed tomography, serum thyroxine and TRAb, clinical symptoms were used for diagnoses. This clonotype showed up many times. The antigen is not known. Amplified TCR beta CDR3 regions came from RNA transcripts. The study used the HTBI primer set for a first-round RT-PCR of the TCR CDR3. TCRdb redid the calling of the multiplex PCR reads with MiXCR, one entry per CDR3 protein. The sample has approximately 630,000 distinct CDR3 sequences; around 15% are singletons. The receptor comes from a woman in her twenties or thirties with Graves' hyperthyroidism. What was sequenced was blood.

The CDR3 reads CASSYRRESYEQYF. The CDR3 DNA reads as TGTGCCAGCAGTTATCGGCGGGAATCCTACGAGCAGTACTTC. This chain uses TRBV27 with TRBJ2-7; TRBD2 might be the D (6 bases). This CDR3 has 14 residues. Germline lookup yields CDR1 MNHEY and CDR2 SMNVEV (reference sequence). V was shortened by 4 bases and J by 1 base, with 11 bases between the two germline ends.